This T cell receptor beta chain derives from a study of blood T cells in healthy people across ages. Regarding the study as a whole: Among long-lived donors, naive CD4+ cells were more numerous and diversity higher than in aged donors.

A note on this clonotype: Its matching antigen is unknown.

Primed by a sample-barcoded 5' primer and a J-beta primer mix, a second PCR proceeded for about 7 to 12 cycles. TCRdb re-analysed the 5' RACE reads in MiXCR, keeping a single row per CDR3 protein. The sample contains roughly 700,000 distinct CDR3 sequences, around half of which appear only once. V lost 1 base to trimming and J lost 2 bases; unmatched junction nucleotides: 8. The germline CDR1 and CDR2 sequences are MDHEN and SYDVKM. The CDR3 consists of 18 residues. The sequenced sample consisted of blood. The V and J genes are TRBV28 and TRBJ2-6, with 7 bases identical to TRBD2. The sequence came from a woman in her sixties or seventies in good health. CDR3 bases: TGTGCCAGCAGTTTATCGGGGGGTCGGAGTGCTGGGGCCAACGTCCTGACTTTC. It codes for CASSLSGGRSAGANVLTF.